Following are 24 T cell receptor beta chains from one sample sequenced in a study of response to subunit inactivated influenza vaccine. TCRdb independently ran MiXCR on the RT-PCR reads; one entry per CDR3 protein. This table has roughly 700,000 distinct CDR3 sequences, approximately 15% appearing once. This material consisted of PBMCs from blood, taken 11 to 12 days after vaccination. The receptor source for this set is a man aged 50 or older who received an inactivated influenza vaccine.

V usage is TRBV4-1 and J usage is TRBJ2-1; 7 positions match TRBD1. J was trimmed by 1 base and V by 4 bases; bases with no gene match: 10. Germline V lookup: CDR1 MGHRA, CDR2 YSYEKL. There are 17 residues in the CDR3. The CDR3 region has the DNA TGCGCCAGCAGCCCCCTCCGACAGGGTTGGTCCTACAATGAGCAGTTCTTC. Translating gives CASSPLRQGWSYNEQFF.

The genes are TRBV6-1 and TRBJ2-7, with 10 bases matching TRBD1. The J segment lost 4 bases and the V segment lost 6 bases, leaving 9 bases of the junction unmatched. CDR3 length: 15 amino acids. CDR1 is MNHNS, CDR2 SASEGT, per germline. The CDR3 sequence is CASRPDRGPWYEQYF. CDR3 DNA: TGTGCCAGCAGACCCGACAGGGGGCCTTGGTACGAGCAGTACTTC.

Many counts were recorded for this clonotype. The V gene is TRBV6-5, the J gene TRBJ1-1; D unresolved. V was pared by 2 bases and J by 3 bases, with 19 bases between. The CDR3 spans 17 residues. Germline CDR1 reads MNHEY; CDR2 reads SVGAGI. CDR3 protein: CASSYRAVKIWDTEAFF. CDR3 bases: TGTGCCAGCAGTTACCGGGCTGTGAAAATTTGGGACACTGAAGCTTTCTTT.

This clonotype appeared a few times. V usage is TRBV4-2 and J usage is TRBJ1-3; the D gene is possibly TRBD1 (6 bases). The V end was cut by 4 bases, the J end by 3 bases, with 13 bases between. Germline CDR1 reads LGHNA; CDR2 reads YNFKEQ. The CDR3 extends over 15 amino acids. DNA for the CDR3: TGTGCCAGCAGCCTGCGGGAGGGGGTTGGAAACACCATATATTTT. It yields the protein CASSLREGVGNTIYF.

This clonotype has more than one count but fewer than ten. The V gene is TRBV28, the J gene TRBJ2-7, with TRBD1 identical over 9 bases. CDR1 and CDR2 from the germline V gene are MDHEN and SYDVKM. V shed 6 bases and J 6 bases; nucleotides not matched to a gene: 15. The CDR3 is 16 amino acids. The CDR3 spells CASSLIDRGAPGEQYF. The CDR3 nucleotides read TGTGCCAGCAGCCTTATAGACAGGGGGGCGCCCGGCGAGCAGTACTTC.

V gene TRBV7-9 combines with J gene TRBJ2-1; a weak D match, TRBD2 (7 bases). The CDR3 sequence is 15 residues long. V was clipped by 8 bases and J by 5 bases, with 19 bases between them. Germline V lookup: CDR1 SEHNR, CDR2 FQNEAQ (reference sequence). The CDR3 protein is CASREVGGDNNEQFF. The CDR3 coding sequence is TGTGCCAGCCGGGAGGTAGGAGGGGACAACAATGAGCAGTTCTTC.

In this sample, this clonotype turned up a few times. This sequence joins TRBV15 and TRBJ2-5, with 12 bases aligning to TRBD1. The CDR3 is 17 residues long. V shed 0 bases, J shed 6 bases, and the junction held 8 bases outside the gene matches. Germline V CDR1 and CDR2: LNHNV, YYDKDF (reference sequence). CDR3 in amino acids: CATSRDIGTGGRKTQYF. CDR3 sequence (DNA): TGTGCCACCAGCAGAGATATTGGGACAGGGGGCAGGAAGACCCAGTACTTC.

This clonotype has more than one count but fewer than ten. This chain joins TRBV4-2 and TRBJ2-5, with 8 bases that match TRBD1. This CDR3 spans 16 amino acids. V dropped 4 bases and J dropped 5; count of bases not matched to a gene: 12. Germline CDR1 and CDR2: LGHNA and YNFKEQ. DNA of the CDR3: TGTGCCAGCAGCCGAGCGGTCGACAGGGGTTGGGAGACCCAGTACTTC. This codes for CASSRAVDRGWETQYF.

The chain is built from TRBV24-1 and TRBJ2-7, with TRBD1 identical over 11 bases. The CDR3 has 16 amino acids. Germline CDR1 KGHDR, CDR2 SFDVKD. V trimming: 3 bases; J trimming: 3 bases; junction bases outside the gene matches: 6. CDR3 in DNA: TGTGCCACCAGTGATCGAACCGGGACAGGGGGCTACGAGCAGTACTTC. It codes for CATSDRTGTGGYEQYF.

Of note for this clonotype: Possible read error: a much larger clone is one base away. The V gene is TRBV29-1, the J gene TRBJ2-1; 10 bases agree with TRBD1. CDR1 SQVTM and CDR2 ANQGSEA come from the germline V gene. The CDR3 covers 13 residues. The CDR3 DNA sequence: TGCAGCGCCGTGGGACAGGGGTACAATGAGCAGTCCTTC. This translates into CSAVGQGYNEQSF.

This rearrangement joins TRBV4-2 to TRBJ1-5, with unresolved D. V was clipped by 0 bases and J by 7 bases, with 13 bases between them. CDR3 length: 15 amino acids. CDR1 is LGHNA and CDR2 is YNFKEQ in the germline V gene. The DNA of the CDR3 is TGTGCCAGCAGCCAAGATAACGGGATTAGCCAGCCCCAGCATTTT. It translates to CASSQDNGISQPQHF.

V gene TRBV27 combines with J gene TRBJ2-3; the D is unclear. The ends were cut back, 3 bases at V and 0 bases at J, with 7 bases in the middle. The CDR3 sequence is 14 residues long. The germline gives CDR1 MNHEY, CDR2 SMNVEV (reference sequence). The CDR3 nucleotides are TGTGCCAGCAGTTTTGGAGCAAGCACAGATACGCAGTATTTT. Protein sequence: CASSFGASTDTQYF.

V usage is TRBV5-1 and J usage is TRBJ1-1; D gene unclear. Germline V lookup: CDR1 SGHRS, CDR2 YFSETQ. This CDR3 comprises 13 residues. The ends were cut back, 0 bases at V and 3 bases at J, with 6 bases in the middle. The DNA of the CDR3 is TGCGCCAGCAGCTTGGGGGCTCACACTGAAGCTTTCTTT. This translates into CASSLGAHTEAFF.

This clonotype was recorded a few times. V gene TRBV4-2 combines with J gene TRBJ1-1; the match to TRBD1 covers 8 bases. The CDR3 is 16 amino acids. V lost 0 bases, J lost 6 bases, and 9 bases stayed unmatched. Germline V CDR1 and CDR2: LGHNA, YNFKEQ. CDR3 nucleotides: TGTGCCAGCAGCCAAGATATCAGGGGGCGGGCGTCTGAAGCTTTCTTT. Encoded protein: CASSQDIRGRASEAFF.

CDR3: CASSNGTVRVNQYF. The DNA for the CDR3 is TGCGCCAGCAGCAACGGGACAGTAAGGGTGAACCAGTACTTC. This rearrangement joins TRBV5-1 to TRBJ2-5, with 7 positions matching TRBD1. CDR3 size: 14 residues. CDR1 and CDR2 (germline): SGHRS, YFSETQ. The trim removed 4 bases at V and 10 bases at J, leaving 13 bases unmatched.

The sample holds many counts of this clonotype. CDR3 amino acids: CASSTHVGVYTEAFF. CDR3 sequence (DNA): TGTGCCAGCAGCACCCATGTCGGGGTGTACACTGAAGCTTTCTTT. V and J are TRBV28 and TRBJ1-1; no definite D call. The CDR3 has 15 residues. V was pared by 6 bases and J by 3 bases, with 17 bases between. Germline CDR1 reads MDHEN; CDR2 reads SYDVKM.

This clonotype was seen only a few times. The V gene is TRBV29-1, the J gene TRBJ2-1, with 8 bases matching TRBD2. The germline gives CDR1 SQVTM, CDR2 ANQGSEA. Germline trimming cut 1 base from V and 7 bases from J; bases unmatched to any gene: 6. The CDR3 is 14 residues long. The CDR3 DNA sequence: TGCAGCGTTGAAGTCCCCGGGAGGGAAAATGAGCAGTTCTTC. This sequence encodes CSVEVPGRENEQFF.

This clonotype showed up just a few times. The chain has TRBV12-3 or TRBV12-4 and TRBJ2-3, with 10 bases that match TRBD2. The CDR3 is 14 amino acids. Trimming removed 10 bases from V and 3 bases from J; junction bases left unmatched: 7. The chain's CDR3 is CATRETSGTDTQYF. The DNA for the CDR3 is TGTGCCACCAGAGAGACTAGCGGGACAGATACGCAGTATTTT.

The genes are TRBV10-3 and TRBJ2-5; D might be TRBD1 (5 bases). V lost 0 bases and J lost 2, with 7 bases in between. CDR3 length equals 14 residues. Germline CDR1 is ENHRY and CDR2 is SYGVKD. In DNA, the CDR3 is TGTGCCATCAGTGAGTCGACAGAACAAGAGACCCAGTACTTC. Translating gives CAISESTEQETQYF.

This clonotype was seen many times. The rearrangement uses TRBV7-2 and TRBJ2-7; the match to TRBD1 covers 8 bases. CDR1 is SGHTA and CDR2 is FQGNSA in the germline V gene. The CDR3 is 15 amino acids. The V segment lost 2 bases and the J segment 6 bases; nucleotides outside the gene matches: 9. This chain's CDR3 is CASSLLGAGGGEQYF. The CDR3 DNA is TGTGCCAGCAGCTTATTAGGGGCAGGGGGCGGCGAGCAGTACTTC.

The chain is built from TRBV28 and TRBJ1-5; TRBD1 is a possible D gene (6 bases). The germline CDR1 and CDR2 sequences are MDHEN and SYDVKM. The CDR3 extends over 15 amino acids. Trimming took 5 bases from V and 2 from J, leaving 13 bases between them. The CDR3 DNA follows: TGTGCCAGCAGTACAGGAGGGGGAGGCAATCAGCCCCAGCATTTT. It specifies CASSTGGGGNQPQHF.

The J gene is TRBJ1-1, the V gene TRBV29-1; maybe TRBD1 (5 bases). The V and J ends lost 8 bases and 0 bases respectively, with 16 bases between them. Germline CDR1 reads SQVTM; CDR2 reads ANQGSEA. The CDR3 spans 14 residues. CDR3 amino acids: CSHWRGPMNTEAFF. The CDR3 DNA reads as TGCAGCCACTGGAGGGGCCCCATGAACACTGAAGCTTTCTTT.

This clonotype was seen a handful of times. CDR3 coding DNA: TGTGCCAGCAGTTTTTTTACTAGCAAGGGGAATGAGCAGTTCTTC. Translating it yields CASSFFTSKGNEQFF. This rearrangement joins TRBV12-3 or TRBV12-4 to TRBJ2-1, with D perhaps TRBD2 (6 bases). The V end lost 3 bases, the J end lost 7 bases, and 16 bases lay between the germline ends. CDR3 length equals 15 residues.

The V gene is TRBV28, the J gene TRBJ1-2, with D uncertain. Germline V CDR1 and CDR2: MDHEN, SYDVKM. Trimming took 7 bases from V and 2 from J, leaving 14 bases between them. The CDR3 extends over 14 amino acids. The CDR3 bases are TGTGCCAGCAACCTCGGACGGATCAACTATGGCTACACCTTC. This encodes CASNLGRINYGYTF.